The present T cell receptor beta chain was sequenced within a study of T cell responses to AZD1222 COVID-19 vaccine. The overall study: Recipients boosted at about 4 weeks or about 12 weeks are pooled.

The germline CDR1 and CDR2 sequences are SGHVS and FQNEAQ. V was cut by 1 base and J by 5 bases, with 6 bases left in between. This CDR3 is built from 13 residues. In the case of this clone: The target antigen is unknown.

Profiling relied on immunoSEQ multiplex PCR, and the TCRdb table lists in-frame clones only, not all of them. The sample holds over 120,000 clones, roughly 92% seen once. Findings of the study overall: A mostly white British donor set with more females was recruited, and clonal diversity was possibly underestimated.

This clonotype was obtained from an adult in good health. The sequences come from peripheral blood, collected on day 0 of AZD1222 vaccination. The rearrangement links TRBV7-8 to TRBJ2-1; unclear D gene. In DNA, the CDR3 is TGTGCCAGCAGCTTAGAATACGACAATGAGCAGTTCTTC. Encoded protein: CASSLEYDNEQFF. Full variable domain (outside the CDR3, taken from reference TRBV7-8 and TRBJ2-1): GAGVSQSPRYKVAKRGQDVALRCDPISGHVSLFWYQQALGQGPEFLTYFQNEAQLDKSGLPSDRFFAERPEGSVSTLKIQRTQQEDSAVYLCASSLEYDNEQFFGPGTRLTVL.